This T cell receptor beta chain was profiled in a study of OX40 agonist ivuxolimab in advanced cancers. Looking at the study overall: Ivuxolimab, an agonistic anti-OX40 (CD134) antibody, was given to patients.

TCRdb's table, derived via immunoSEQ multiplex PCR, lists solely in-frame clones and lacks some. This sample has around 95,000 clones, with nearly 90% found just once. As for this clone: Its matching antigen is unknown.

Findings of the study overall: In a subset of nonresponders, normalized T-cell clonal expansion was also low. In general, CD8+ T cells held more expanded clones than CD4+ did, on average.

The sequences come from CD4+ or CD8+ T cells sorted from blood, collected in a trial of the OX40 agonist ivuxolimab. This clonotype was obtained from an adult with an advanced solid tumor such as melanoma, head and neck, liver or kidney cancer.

CDR3 amino acids: CASSRRLGGGEETQYF. Here the CDR3 DNA reads TGTGCCAGCAGCCGGCGACTAGGAGGTGGGGAGGAGACCCAGTACTTC. The genes are TRBV4-2 and TRBJ2-5, with D tentatively TRBD2 (6 bases). With 4 bases removed from V and 5 bases from J, the gap between germline ends came to 20 bases. The germline gives CDR1 LGHNA, CDR2 YNFKEQ. CDR3 length equals 16 residues.